The 18 T cell receptor beta chains below come from one sample, sequenced in a study of control samples from healthy donors and cancer patients. Clones were sequenced by immunoSEQ multiplex PCR, and TCRdb holds only the in-frame ones, with some missing. This table holds 150,000 or so clones, around 94% found once. The sample taken for sequencing was blood. The source is a man aged 35-49 years in good health.

The rearrangement links TRBV29-1 to TRBJ1-4, with 8 positions matching TRBD1. V was pared by 7 bases and J by 6 bases, with 7 bases of the junction left unmatched. The CDR3 is 13 residues long. Per germline, CDR1 SQVTM and CDR2 ANQGSEA. For the CDR3, the DNA is TGCAGCGGGAGGACAGGGTGGGATGAAAAACTGTTTTTT. This translates into CSGRTGWDEKLFF.

V gene TRBV5-6 combines with J gene TRBJ2-7, with 7 bases lining up with TRBD2. Germline CDR1 SGHDT, CDR2 YYEEEE. This CDR3 comprises 15 residues. With 5 bases clipped from V and 2 bases from J, the junction kept 10 bases outside the gene matches. For the CDR3, the DNA is TGTGCCAGCAGTCCCGCCCCTAGCGGAACCTACGAGCAGTACTTC. It yields the protein CASSPAPSGTYEQYF.

This chain connects TRBV5-1 to TRBJ1-4; D gene ambiguous. This CDR3 region has 15 residues. Trimming left V 1 base short and J 3 bases short, with 10 bases between. Germline CDR1 reads SGHRS; CDR2 reads YFSETQ. As DNA, the CDR3 is TGCGCCAGCAGCTTGCAAAGCCGGCCTAATGAAAAACTGTTTTTT. This encodes CASSLQSRPNEKLFF.

V is TRBV6-2 or TRBV6-3 and J is TRBJ1-4; 9 bases match TRBD1. The germline V gene has CDR1 MNHEY and CDR2 SVGEGT. Trimming took 2 bases from V and 7 from J; bases not matched to a gene: 5. The CDR3 has 15 residues. CDR3 in amino acids: CASSYADRGFEKLFF. The CDR3 DNA reads as TGTGCCAGCAGTTACGCGGACAGGGGATTTGAAAAACTGTTTTTT.

The rearrangement uses TRBV5-4 and TRBJ2-7; 7 bases agree with TRBD2. After removal of 4 bases from V and 2 bases from J, the junction contained 9 bases not matched to a gene. This CDR3 contains 15 residues. Germline CDR1 and CDR2: SGHNT and YYREEE (reference sequence). CDR3 sequence reads: CASSPLAGETYEQYF. CDR3 in DNA: TGTGCCAGCAGCCCCCTGGCGGGGGAAACCTACGAGCAGTACTTC.

This clone was found once. The DNA for the CDR3 is TGTGCCAGCAGCCAAGGCGGAGCAAAGAACACCGGGGAGCTGTTTTTT. This gives the protein CASSQGGAKNTGELFF. The V call is TRBV3-1 (or the pseudogene TRBV3-2), the J call TRBJ2-2; D not resolved. The germline V and J ends were trimmed by 1 base and 1 base, with 10 bases remaining between them. This CDR3 region has 16 residues. Germline lookup yields CDR1 LGHDT and CDR2 YNNKEL (reference sequence).

J is TRBJ2-1 and V is TRBV5-5; TRBD1 agrees at 8 bases. This CDR3 has 15 amino acids. In germline, CDR1 is SGHKS, CDR2 YYEKEE (reference sequence). J was trimmed by 8 bases and V by 1 base; bases with no gene match: 8. The CDR3 coding sequence is TGTGCCAGCAGCTTGCGAGGACAGGGCTGGGATGAGCAGTTCTTC. Translated: CASSLRGQGWDEQFF.

The DNA of the CDR3 is TGTGCCACCAGTGACGAACTATCCCAAGAGACCCAGTACTTC. It is translated as CATSDELSQETQYF. V gene TRBV24-1 combines with J gene TRBJ2-5; D is unresolved. Germline CDR1 and CDR2: KGHDR and SFDVKD. The germline V and J ends were trimmed by 4 bases and 1 base, with 9 bases remaining between them. This CDR3 spans 14 amino acids.

This chain connects TRBV7-2 to TRBJ2-1; TRBD2 is a possible D gene (5 bases). Germline V gene lookup returns CDR1 SGHTA and CDR2 FQGNSA. The CDR3 has 15 amino acids. V dropped 5 bases and J dropped 4 bases, with 15 bases sitting between them. DNA of the CDR3: TGTGCCAGCAGCCAGGACTGGCCAGATTACAATGAGCAGTTCTTC. Amino acid sequence: CASSQDWPDYNEQFF.

The rearrangement uses TRBV9 and TRBJ1-3, with 8 bases lining up with TRBD1. Germline loops: CDR1 SGDLS, CDR2 YYNGEE. This CDR3 is 15 amino acids long. Trimming cost V 0 bases and J 9 bases; bases outside gene matches: 8. Here the CDR3 reads CASSVDGQGISTIYF. For the CDR3, the DNA is TGTGCCAGCAGCGTAGATGGACAGGGTATAAGCACCATATATTTT.

The V gene is TRBV4-2, the J gene TRBJ2-1, with no clear D. Trimming took 0 bases from V and 5 from J, leaving 11 bases between them. The germline V gene encodes CDR1 LGHNA and CDR2 YNFKEQ. This CDR3 contains 15 residues. The CDR3 DNA is TGTGCCAGCAGCCAAGATGAAGGCAGGAACAATGAGCAGTTCTTC. Protein sequence: CASSQDEGRNNEQFF.

The chain combines TRBV5-5 with TRBJ2-1; 10 bases agree with TRBD1. In germline, CDR1 is SGHKS, CDR2 YYEKEE (reference sequence). The CDR3 is 16 residues long. After removal of 4 bases from V and 7 bases from J, the junction contained 11 bases not matched to a gene. The CDR3 is CASSRTGQGELNEQFF. The CDR3, as DNA: TGTGCCAGCAGCCGAACCGGACAGGGGGAACTGAATGAGCAGTTCTTC.

The chain employs TRBV5-6 and TRBJ2-5, with D maybe TRBD2 (6 bases). This CDR3 is built from 13 residues. Trimming took off 2 bases at V and 1 base at J, with 6 bases between the two ends. Germline-derived CDR1 and CDR2 are SGHDT and YYEEEE. CDR3 bases: TGTGCCAGCAGCTTCGGGAGCCAAGAGACCCAGTACTTC. The encoded protein is CASSFGSQETQYF.

This chain uses TRBV5-6 with TRBJ1-2; possibly TRBD1 for D (6 bases). The CDR3 consists of 15 residues. Trimming took 6 bases from V and 3 from J, leaving 18 bases between them. Germline assignment: CDR1 SGHDT and CDR2 YYEEEE. CDR3 region: CASTPLDRPYYGYTF. DNA of the CDR3: TGTGCCAGCACCCCTTTGGACAGACCCTACTATGGCTACACCTTC.

The chain has TRBV28 and TRBJ2-5; 12 bases are a match to TRBD2. With V trimmed by 7 bases and J by 3 bases, 3 bases remained unmatched. Germline CDR1 and CDR2: MDHEN and SYDVKM. This CDR3 is built from 14 residues. Here the CDR3 reads CASTTSGSEETQYF. In DNA, the CDR3 is TGTGCCAGCACGACTAGCGGGAGTGAAGAGACCCAGTACTTC.

The chain's CDR3 is CAINKDVYGYTF. CDR3 sequence (DNA): TGTGCCATCAACAAGGACGTCTATGGCTACACCTTC. The chain recombines TRBV24-1 with TRBJ1-2; no definite D call. The germline gives CDR1 KGHDR, CDR2 SFDVKD. The CDR3 has 12 amino acids. Trimming stripped 11 bases from V and 4 bases from J, with 13 bases between.

The chain couples TRBV19 to TRBJ2-7; 7 bases align to TRBD2. Losses at the gene ends were 5 bases for V and 0 bases for J; bases not matched to a gene: 7. Germline loops: CDR1 LNHDA, CDR2 SQIVND (reference sequence). This CDR3 spans 15 amino acids. CDR3 protein: CASSSKGGSSYEQYF. CDR3 DNA: TGTGCCAGTAGTTCGAAGGGCGGGAGCTCCTACGAGCAGTACTTC.

V gene TRBV9 combines with J gene TRBJ1-5; a weak D match, TRBD1 (5 bases). V lost 0 bases and J 2 bases, leaving 9 bases between the germline ends. The germline CDR1 and CDR2 sequences are SGDLS and YYNGEE. This CDR3 is 15 amino acids long. This CDR3 reads CASSVGGDGNQPQHF. In DNA form, the CDR3 reads TGTGCCAGCAGCGTAGGAGGGGACGGCAATCAGCCCCAGCATTTT.